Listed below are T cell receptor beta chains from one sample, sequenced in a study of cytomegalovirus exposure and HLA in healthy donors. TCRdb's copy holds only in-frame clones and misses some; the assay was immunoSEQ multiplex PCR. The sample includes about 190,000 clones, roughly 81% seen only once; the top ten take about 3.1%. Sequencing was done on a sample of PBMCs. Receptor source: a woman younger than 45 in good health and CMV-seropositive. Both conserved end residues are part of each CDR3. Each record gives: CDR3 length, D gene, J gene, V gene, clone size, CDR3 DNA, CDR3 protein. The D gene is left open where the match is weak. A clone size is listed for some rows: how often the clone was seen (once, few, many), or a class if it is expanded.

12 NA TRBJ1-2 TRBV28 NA TGTGCCAGCAGTTTCGGGAACTATGGCTACACCTTC CASSFGNYGYTF
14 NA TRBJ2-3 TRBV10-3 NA TGTGCCACCCTCGGAGCCTTACGCACAGATACGCAGTATTTT CATLGALRTDTQYF
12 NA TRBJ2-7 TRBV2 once TGTGCCAGCAGTGAGGGCGCGAATCGGCAGTACTTC CASSEGANRQYF
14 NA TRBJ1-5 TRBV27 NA TGTGCCAGCAGTTTTTCAGGGGCGGGCCAGCCCCAGCATTTT CASSFSGAGQPQHF
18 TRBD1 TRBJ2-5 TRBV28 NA TGTGCCAGCAGTTCCATCGCTCCCCTGACAGGGTTGGAGGAGACCCAGTACTTC CASSSIAPLTGLEETQYF
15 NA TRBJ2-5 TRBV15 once TGTGCCACCAGCAGAGATTTGGGGAGTACGGAGACCCAGTACTTC CATSRDLGSTETQYF
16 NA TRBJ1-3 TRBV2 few TGTGCCAGCAGTGAATTAGGACGGGGTTCTGGAAACACCATATATTTT CASSELGRGSGNTIYF
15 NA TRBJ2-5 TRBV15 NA TGTGCCACCAGCAGTAGGAGGGCAGGCCAAGAGACCCAGTACTTC CATSSRRAGQETQYF
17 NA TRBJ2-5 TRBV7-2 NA TGTGCCAGCAGCTTAGGAGGGCAGGGGCGACAGAGGGAGACCCAGTACTTC CASSLGGQGRQRETQYF
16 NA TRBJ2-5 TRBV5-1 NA TGCGCCAGCAGCTTGTCATCCTTGGGGGGACAAGAGACCCAGTACTTC CASSLSSLGGQETQYF
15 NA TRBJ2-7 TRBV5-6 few TGTGCCAGCAGCTTGGTAGACTTTTCCCCCCACGAGCAGTACTTC CASSLVDFSPHEQYF
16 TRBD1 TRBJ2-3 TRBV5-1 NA TGCGCCAGCAGCTTGGATGGACAGGGAAGCACAGATACGCAGTATTTT CASSLDGQGSTDTQYF
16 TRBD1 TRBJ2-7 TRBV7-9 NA TGTGCCAGCAGCCTCCAGCCGGGACAGGGTACCTACGAGCAGTACTTC CASSLQPGQGTYEQYF
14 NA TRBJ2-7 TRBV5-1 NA TGCGCCAGCAGCTCGGGGACTGGGGGGTACGAGCAGTACTTC CASSSGTGGYEQYF
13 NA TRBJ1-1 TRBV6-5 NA TGTGCCAGCAGCCTTAAAATGAACACTGAAGCTTTCTTT CASSLKMNTEAFF
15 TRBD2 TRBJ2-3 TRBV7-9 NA TGTGCCAGCAGCTTAGAGCGGGAGATCTCAGATACGCAGTATTTT CASSLEREISDTQYF
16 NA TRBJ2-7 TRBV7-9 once TGTGCCAGCAGCCATGTGATGGGGAGGTTAGTGTACGAGCAGTACTTC CASSHVMGRLVYEQYF
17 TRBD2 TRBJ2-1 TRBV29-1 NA TGCAGCGCCACAGGAGAAGCGGGAGGACGCTCCTACAATGAGCAGTTCTTC CSATGEAGGRSYNEQFF
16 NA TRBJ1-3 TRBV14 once TGTGCCAGCAGCCCAGGGCGTCGACACTCTGGAAACACCATATATTTT CASSPGRRHSGNTIYF
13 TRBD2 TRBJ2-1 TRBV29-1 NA TGCAGCGTTGGTGGGGGAGGGGCGGGTGAGCAGTTCTTC CSVGGGGAGEQFF
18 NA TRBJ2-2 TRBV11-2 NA TGTGCCAGCAGCTTAGTTTTTGGGGGAGGAGCGAACACCGGGGAGCTGTTTTTT CASSLVFGGGANTGELFF
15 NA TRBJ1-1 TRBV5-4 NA TGTGCCAGCAGCTTTGGGGGGGGAATGAACACTGAAGCTTTCTTT CASSFGGGMNTEAFF
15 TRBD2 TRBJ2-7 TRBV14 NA TGTGCCAGCAGGCCTACCGGGACTAGCGGCGACGAGCAGTACTTC CASRPTGTSGDEQYF
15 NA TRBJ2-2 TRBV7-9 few TGTTCCAGCAGCTACTTACAGGGATCTCGCGGGGAGCTGTTTTTT CSSSYLQGSRGELFF
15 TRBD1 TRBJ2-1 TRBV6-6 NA TGTGCCAGCAGTCACCGGGACAGGGCCTACAATGAGCAGTTCTTC CASSHRDRAYNEQFF
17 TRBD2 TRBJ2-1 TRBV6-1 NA TGTGCCAGCAGTGGACCCCCCGGGAGGGCAAGGTGGAGTGAGCAGTTCTTC CASSGPPGRARWSEQFF
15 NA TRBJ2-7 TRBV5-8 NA TGTGCCAGCAGCCCGCGAGCAGGGTATGGGTACGAGCAGTACTTC CASSPRAGYGYEQYF